This T cell receptor beta chain derives from a study of shared clonotypes between healthy human individuals. Findings and caveats of the study: Clonotype sharing across donors was expected to vary with sequencing depth. Sharing across several donors was seen in 4% to 6.5% of naive CD4 clonotypes.

Authors' data handling: ImmunoSEQ junction-only sequences lacked quality scores, so their filtering differed. Repertoires were generated with immunoSEQ multiplex PCR, while TCRdb's copy carries only in-frame clones and drops some. That table supplies the V and J calls and clone size; D and trimming were determined from the DNA. The sample gives around 370,000 clones, around 96% of which show up once; around 0.3% is in the top ten. The CDR3 sequence is 11 residues long. V was clipped by 3 bases and J by 9 bases, with 6 bases between them. Germline CDR1 and CDR2: MDHEN and SYDVKM. In the case of this clone: Its antigen is undetermined.

This receptor was taken from a man younger than 45 in good health. Sample: memory CD8+ T cells sorted from blood. Subset noted: CD45RO+ cells pooled with CCR7-negative TemRA cells. This chain connects TRBV28 to TRBJ2-1; D call uncertain. In nucleotides, the CDR3 is TGTGCCAGCAGTTTTTTATCTGAGCAGTTCTTC. It yields the protein CASSFLSEQFF.